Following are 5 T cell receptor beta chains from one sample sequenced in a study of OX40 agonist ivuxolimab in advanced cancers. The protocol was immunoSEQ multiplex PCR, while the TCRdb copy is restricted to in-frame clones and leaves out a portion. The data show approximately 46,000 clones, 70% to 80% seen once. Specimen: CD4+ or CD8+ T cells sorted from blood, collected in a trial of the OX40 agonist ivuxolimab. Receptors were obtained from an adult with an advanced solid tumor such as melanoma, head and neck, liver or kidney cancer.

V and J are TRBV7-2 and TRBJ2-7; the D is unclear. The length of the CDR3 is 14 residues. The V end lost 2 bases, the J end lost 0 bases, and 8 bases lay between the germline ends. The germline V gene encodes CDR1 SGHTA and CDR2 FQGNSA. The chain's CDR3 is CASSLSYSSYEQYF. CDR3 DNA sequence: TGTGCCAGCAGCTTAAGCTACAGCTCCTACGAGCAGTACTTC. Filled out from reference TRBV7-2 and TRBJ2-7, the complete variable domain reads GAGVSQSPSNKVTEKGKDVELRCDPISGHTALYWYRQSLGQGLEFLIYFQGNSAPDKSGLPSDRFSAERTGGSVSTLTIQRTQQEDSAVYLCASSLSYSSYEQYFGPGTRLTVT.

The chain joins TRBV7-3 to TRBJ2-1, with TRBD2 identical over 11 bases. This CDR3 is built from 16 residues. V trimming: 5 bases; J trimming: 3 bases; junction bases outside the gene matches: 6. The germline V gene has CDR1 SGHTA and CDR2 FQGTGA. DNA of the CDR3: TGTGCCAGCAGCGCATCCGGGACTAGCGGCTACAATGAGCAGTTCTTC. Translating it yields CASSASGTSGYNEQFF.

CDR3 DNA: TGTGCCAGCAGTATAGCGGGAGCCCACGAGCAGTACTTC. Protein product: CASSIAGAHEQYF. The V call is TRBV7-8, the J call TRBJ2-7; the match to TRBD2 covers 9 bases. The CDR3 totals 13 residues. Germline V gene sequence: CDR1 SGHVS, CDR2 FQNEAQ. V lost 6 bases to trimming and J lost 5 bases; unmatched junction nucleotides: 5.

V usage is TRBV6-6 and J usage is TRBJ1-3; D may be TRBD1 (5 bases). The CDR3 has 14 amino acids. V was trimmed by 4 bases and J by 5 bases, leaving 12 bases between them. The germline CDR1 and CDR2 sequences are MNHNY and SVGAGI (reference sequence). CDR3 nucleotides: TGTGCCAGCAGTTTGGGGCAGGGCAGAAACACCATATATTTT. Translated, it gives CASSLGQGRNTIYF.

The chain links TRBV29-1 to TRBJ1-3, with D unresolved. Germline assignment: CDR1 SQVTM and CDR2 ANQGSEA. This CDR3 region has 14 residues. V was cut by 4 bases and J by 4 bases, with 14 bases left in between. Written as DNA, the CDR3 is TGCAGCGTTGTCCCCGCCTCGTCCGGAAACACCATATATTTT. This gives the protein CSVVPASSGNTIYF.